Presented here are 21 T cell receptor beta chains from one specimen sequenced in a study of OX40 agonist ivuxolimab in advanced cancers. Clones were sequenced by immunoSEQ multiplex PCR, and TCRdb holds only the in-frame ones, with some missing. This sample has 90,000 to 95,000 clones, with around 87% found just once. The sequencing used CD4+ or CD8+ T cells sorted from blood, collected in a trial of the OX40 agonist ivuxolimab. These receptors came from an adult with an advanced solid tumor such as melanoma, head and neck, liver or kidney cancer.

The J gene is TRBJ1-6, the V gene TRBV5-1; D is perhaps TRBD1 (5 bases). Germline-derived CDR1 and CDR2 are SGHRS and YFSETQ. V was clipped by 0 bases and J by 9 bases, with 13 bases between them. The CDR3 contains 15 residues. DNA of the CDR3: TGCGCCAGCAGCTTGGCCGGGCAGGGTCGTTCACCCCTCCACTTT. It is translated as CASSLAGQGRSPLHF.

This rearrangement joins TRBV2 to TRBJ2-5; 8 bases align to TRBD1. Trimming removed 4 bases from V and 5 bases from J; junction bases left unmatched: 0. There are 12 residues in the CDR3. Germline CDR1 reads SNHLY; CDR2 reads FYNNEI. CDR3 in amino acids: CASSGDRETQYF. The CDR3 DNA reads TGTGCCAGCAGTGGGGACAGGGAGACCCAGTACTTC.

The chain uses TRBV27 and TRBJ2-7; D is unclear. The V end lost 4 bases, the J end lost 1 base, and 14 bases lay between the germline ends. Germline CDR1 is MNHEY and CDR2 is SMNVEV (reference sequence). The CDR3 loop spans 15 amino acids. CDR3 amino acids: CASSWSGQGSYEQYF. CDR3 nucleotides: TGTGCCAGCAGTTGGTCAGGCCAAGGTTCCTACGAGCAGTACTTC.

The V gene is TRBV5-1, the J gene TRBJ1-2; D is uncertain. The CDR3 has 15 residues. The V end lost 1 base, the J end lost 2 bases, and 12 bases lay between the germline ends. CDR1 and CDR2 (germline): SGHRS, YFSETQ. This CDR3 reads CASSLRAPQNYGYTF. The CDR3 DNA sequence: TGCGCCAGCAGCTTGCGGGCACCCCAAAACTATGGCTACACCTTC.

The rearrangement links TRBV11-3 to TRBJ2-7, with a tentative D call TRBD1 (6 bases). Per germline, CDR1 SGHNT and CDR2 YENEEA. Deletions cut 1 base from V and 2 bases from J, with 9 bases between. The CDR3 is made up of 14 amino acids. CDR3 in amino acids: CASSLGDIPYEQYV. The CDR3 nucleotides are TGTGCCAGCAGCTTAGGGGACATACCCTACGAGCAGTACGTC.

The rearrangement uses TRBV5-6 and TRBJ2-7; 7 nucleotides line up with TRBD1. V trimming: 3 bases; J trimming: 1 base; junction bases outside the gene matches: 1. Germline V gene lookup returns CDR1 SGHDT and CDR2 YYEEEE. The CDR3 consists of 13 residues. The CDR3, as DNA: TGTGCCAGCAGCTCGGGACAGTCCTACGAGCAGTACGTC. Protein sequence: CASSSGQSYEQYV.

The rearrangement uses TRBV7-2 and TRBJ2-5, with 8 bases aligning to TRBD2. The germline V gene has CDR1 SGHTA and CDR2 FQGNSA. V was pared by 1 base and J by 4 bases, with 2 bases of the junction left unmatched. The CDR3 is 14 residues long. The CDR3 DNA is TGTGCCAGCAGCTTAGGCGGGGGGAGAGAGACCCAGTACTTC. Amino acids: CASSLGGGRETQYF.

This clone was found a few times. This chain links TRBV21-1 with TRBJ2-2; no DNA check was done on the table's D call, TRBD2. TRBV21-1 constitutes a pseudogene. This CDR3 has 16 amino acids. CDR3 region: CASSSATRDGTGELFF. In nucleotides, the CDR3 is TGTGCCAGCAGCTCCGCGACTAGGGACGGCACCGGGGAGCTGTTTTTT.

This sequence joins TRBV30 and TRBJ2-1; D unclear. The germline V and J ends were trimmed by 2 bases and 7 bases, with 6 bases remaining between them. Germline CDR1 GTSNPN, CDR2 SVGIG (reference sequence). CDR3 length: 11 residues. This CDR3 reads CAWSLVNEQFF. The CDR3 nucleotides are TGTGCCTGGAGTTTGGTGAATGAGCAGTTCTTC.

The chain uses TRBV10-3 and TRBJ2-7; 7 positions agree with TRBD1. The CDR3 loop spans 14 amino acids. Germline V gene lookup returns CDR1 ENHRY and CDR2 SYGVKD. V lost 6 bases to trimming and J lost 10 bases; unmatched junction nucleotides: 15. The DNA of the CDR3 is TGTGCCATCAGGGACGACAGGGTATCGGAGTGTCAGTACTTC. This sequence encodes CAIRDDRVSECQYF.

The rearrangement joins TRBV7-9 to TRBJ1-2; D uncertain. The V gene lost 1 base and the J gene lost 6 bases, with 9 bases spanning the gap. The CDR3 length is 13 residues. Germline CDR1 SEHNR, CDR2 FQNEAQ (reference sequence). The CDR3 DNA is TGTGCCAGCAGCTTAGGTGGCGTGAATGGCTACACCTTC. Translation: CASSLGGVNGYTF.

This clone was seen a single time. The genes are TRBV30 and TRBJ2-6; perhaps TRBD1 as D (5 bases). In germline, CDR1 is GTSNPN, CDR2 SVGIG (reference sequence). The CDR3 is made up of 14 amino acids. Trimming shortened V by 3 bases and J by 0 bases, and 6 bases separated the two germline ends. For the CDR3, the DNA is TGTGCCTGGAGAGGGGCCTCTGGGGCCAACGTCCTGACTTTC. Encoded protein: CAWRGASGANVLTF.

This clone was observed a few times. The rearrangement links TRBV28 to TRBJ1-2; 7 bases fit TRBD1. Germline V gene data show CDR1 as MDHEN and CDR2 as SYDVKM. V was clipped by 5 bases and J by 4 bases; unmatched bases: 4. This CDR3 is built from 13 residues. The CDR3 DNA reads TGTGCCAGCAGTGACAGGGATAGCTATGGCTACACCTTC. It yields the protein CASSDRDSYGYTF.

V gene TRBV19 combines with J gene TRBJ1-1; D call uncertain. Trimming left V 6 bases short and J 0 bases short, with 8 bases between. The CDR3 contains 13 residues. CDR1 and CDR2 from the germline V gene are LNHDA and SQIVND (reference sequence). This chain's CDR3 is CASSQTLNTEAFF. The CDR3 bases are TGTGCCAGTAGCCAGACATTGAACACTGAAGCTTTCTTT.

The CDR3 spells CASISSRNEQYF. DNA of the CDR3: TGTGCCAGTATTTCATCCAGAAACGAGCAGTACTTC. The J gene is TRBJ2-7, the V gene TRBV19, with D unresolved. V was cut by 7 bases and J by 5 bases, with 12 bases left in between. The CDR3 loop spans 12 amino acids. Looked up from germline, CDR1 is LNHDA and CDR2 is SQIVND (reference sequence).

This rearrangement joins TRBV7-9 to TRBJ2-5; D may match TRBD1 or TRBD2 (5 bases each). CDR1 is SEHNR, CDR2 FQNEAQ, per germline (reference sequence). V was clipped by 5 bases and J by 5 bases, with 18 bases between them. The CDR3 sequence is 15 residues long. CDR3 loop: CASSKTVGGWETQYF. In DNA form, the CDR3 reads TGTGCCAGCAGCAAGACAGTTGGAGGTTGGGAGACCCAGTACTTC.

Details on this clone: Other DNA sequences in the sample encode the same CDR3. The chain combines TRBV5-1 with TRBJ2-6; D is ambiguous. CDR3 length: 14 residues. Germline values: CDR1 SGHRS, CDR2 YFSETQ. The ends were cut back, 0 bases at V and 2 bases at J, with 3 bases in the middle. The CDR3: CASSLGAGANVLTF. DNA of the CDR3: TGCGCCAGCAGCTTGGGGGCTGGGGCCAACGTCCTGACTTTC.

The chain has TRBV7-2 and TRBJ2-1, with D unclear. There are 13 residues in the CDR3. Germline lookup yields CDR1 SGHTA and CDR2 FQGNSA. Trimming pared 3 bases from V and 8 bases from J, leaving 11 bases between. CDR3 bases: TGTGCCAGCAGCTTGGTCACACCGGATGAGCAGTTCTTC. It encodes CASSLVTPDEQFF.

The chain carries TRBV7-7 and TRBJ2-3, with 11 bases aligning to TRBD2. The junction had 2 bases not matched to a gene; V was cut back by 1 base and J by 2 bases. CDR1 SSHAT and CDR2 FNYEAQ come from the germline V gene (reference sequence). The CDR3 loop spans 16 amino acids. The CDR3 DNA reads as TGTGCCAGCAGCTTAGGACTAGCGGGACCCACAGATACGCAGTATTTT. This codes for CASSLGLAGPTDTQYF.

The CDR3 nucleotides read TGTGCCAGCAGCCTACGACTAGCGGGAGGGCCGAATGAGCAGTTCTTC. Residues: CASSLRLAGGPNEQFF. This chain links TRBV11-3 with TRBJ2-1, with 14 bases identical to TRBD2. CDR3 length: 16 amino acids. In germline, CDR1 is SGHNT, CDR2 YENEEA. With 5 bases clipped from V and 7 bases from J, the junction kept 7 bases outside the gene matches.

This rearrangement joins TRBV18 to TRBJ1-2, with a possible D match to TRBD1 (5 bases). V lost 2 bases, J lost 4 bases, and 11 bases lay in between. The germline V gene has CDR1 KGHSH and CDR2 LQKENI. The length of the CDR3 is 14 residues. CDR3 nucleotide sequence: TGTGCCAGCTCACCAAAGGGGAGTAGCTATGGCTACACCTTC. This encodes CASSPKGSSYGYTF.